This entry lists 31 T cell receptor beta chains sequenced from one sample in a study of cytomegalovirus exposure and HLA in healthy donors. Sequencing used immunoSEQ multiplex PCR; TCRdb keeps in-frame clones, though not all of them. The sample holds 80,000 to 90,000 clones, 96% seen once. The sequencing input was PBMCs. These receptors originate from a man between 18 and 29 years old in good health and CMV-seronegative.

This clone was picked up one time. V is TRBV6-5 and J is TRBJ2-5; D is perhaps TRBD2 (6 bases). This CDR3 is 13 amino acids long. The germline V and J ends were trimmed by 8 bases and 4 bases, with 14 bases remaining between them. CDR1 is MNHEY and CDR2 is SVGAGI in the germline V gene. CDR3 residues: CASLESGSETQYF. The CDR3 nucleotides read TGTGCCAGCCTTGAAAGCGGGTCAGAGACCCAGTACTTC.

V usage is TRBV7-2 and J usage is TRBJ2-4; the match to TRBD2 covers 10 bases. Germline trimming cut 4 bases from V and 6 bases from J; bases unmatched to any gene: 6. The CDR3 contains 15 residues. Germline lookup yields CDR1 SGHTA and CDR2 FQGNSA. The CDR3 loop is CASSSSGRAGNIQYF. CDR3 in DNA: TGTGCCAGCAGCTCCAGCGGGAGGGCCGGAAACATTCAGTACTTC.

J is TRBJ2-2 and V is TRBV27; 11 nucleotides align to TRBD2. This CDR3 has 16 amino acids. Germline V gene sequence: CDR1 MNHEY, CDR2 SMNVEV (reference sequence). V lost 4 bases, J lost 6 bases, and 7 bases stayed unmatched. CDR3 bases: TGTGCCAGCAGTTCACCCCGGACTAGCGGGTCCGGGGAGCTGTTTTTT. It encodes CASSSPRTSGSGELFF.

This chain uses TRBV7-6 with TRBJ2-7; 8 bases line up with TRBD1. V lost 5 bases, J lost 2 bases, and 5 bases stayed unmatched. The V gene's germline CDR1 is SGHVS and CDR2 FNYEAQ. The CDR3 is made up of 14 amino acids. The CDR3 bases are TGTGCCAGCAGCCTACAGGGGGGACCCTACGAGCAGTACTTC. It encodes CASSLQGGPYEQYF.

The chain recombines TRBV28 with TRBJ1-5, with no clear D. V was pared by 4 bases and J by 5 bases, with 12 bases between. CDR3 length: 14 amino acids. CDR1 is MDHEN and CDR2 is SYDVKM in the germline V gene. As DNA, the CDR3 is TGTGCCAGCAGTTCGGCGGCCGGGTATCAGCCCCAGCATTTT. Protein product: CASSSAAGYQPQHF. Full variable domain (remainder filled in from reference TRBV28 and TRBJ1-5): DVKVTQSSRYLVKRTGEKVFLECVQDMDHENMFWYRQDPGLGLRLIYFSYDVKMKEKGDIPEGYSVSREKKERFSLILESASTNQTSMYLCASSSAAGYQPQHFGDGTRLSIL.

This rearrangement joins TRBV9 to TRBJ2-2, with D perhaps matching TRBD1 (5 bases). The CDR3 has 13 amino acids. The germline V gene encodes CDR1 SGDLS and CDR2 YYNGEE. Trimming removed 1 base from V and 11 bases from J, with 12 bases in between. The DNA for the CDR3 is TGTGCCAGCAGCGTAATCGGGCAGGGAGAGCTGTTTTTT. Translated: CASSVIGQGELFF. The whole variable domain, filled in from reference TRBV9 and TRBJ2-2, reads DSGVTQTPKHLITATGQRVTLRCSPRSGDLSVYWYQQSLDQGLQFLIQYYNGEERAKGNILERFSAQQFPDLHSELNLSSLELGDSALYFCASSVIGQGELFFGEGSRLTVL.

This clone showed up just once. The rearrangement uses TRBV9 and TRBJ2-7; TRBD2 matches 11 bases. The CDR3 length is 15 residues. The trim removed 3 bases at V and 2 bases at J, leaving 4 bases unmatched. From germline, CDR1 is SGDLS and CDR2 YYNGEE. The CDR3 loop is CASSGGTSGAYEQYF. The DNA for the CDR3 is TGTGCCAGCAGCGGTGGGACTAGCGGAGCCTACGAGCAGTACTTC.

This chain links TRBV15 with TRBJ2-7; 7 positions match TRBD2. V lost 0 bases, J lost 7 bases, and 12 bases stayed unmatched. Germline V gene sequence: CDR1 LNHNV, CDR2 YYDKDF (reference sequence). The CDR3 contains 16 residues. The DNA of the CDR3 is TGTGCCACCAGCAGAGATCGAGGGAGGGCCTCGGGGGAGCAGTACGTC. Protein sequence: CATSRDRGRASGEQYV.

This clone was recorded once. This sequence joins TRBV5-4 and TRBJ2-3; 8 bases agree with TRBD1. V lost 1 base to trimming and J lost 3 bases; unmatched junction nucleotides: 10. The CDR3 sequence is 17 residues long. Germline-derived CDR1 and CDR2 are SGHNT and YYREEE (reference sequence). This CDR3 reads CASSLPGGRGLTDTQYF. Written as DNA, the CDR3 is TGTGCCAGCAGCTTGCCAGGGGGCCGGGGTCTTACAGATACGCAGTATTTT.

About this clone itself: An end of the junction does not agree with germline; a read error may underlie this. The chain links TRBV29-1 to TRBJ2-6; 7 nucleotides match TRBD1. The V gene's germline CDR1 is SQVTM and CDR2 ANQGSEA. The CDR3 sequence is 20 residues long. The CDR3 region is CSVEGLRHEEGAPGVNVLTF. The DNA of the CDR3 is TGCAGCGTTGAGGGTTTACGGCACGAAGAGGGGGCGCCTGGGGTCAACGTCCTGACTTTC.

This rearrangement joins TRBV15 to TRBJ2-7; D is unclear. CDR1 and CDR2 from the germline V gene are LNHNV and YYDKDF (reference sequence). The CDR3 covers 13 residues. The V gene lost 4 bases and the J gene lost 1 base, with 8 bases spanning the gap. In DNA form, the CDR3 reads TGTGCCACCAGCACAGGCGCGTCCTACGAGCAGTACGTC. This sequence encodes CATSTGASYEQYV.

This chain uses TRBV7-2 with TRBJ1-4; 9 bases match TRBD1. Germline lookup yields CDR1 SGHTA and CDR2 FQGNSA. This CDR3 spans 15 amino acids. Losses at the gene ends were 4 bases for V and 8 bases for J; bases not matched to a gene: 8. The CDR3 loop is CASSSIRQGGEKLFF. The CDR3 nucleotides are TGTGCCAGCAGCTCAATACGACAGGGGGGCGAAAAACTGTTTTTT.

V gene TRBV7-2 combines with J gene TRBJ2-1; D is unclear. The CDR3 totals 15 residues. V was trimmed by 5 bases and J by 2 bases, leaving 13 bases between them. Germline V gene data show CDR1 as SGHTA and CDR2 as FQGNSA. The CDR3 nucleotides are TGTGCCAGCAGCCCCTTACGTGGAGCCTACAATGAGCAGTTCTTC. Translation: CASSPLRGAYNEQFF. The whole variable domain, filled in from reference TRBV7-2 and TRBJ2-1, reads GAGVSQSPSNKVTEKGKDVELRCDPISGHTALYWYRQSLGQGLEFLIYFQGNSAPDKSGLPSDRFSAERTGGSVSTLTIQRTQQEDSAVYLCASSPLRGAYNEQFFGPGTRLTVL.

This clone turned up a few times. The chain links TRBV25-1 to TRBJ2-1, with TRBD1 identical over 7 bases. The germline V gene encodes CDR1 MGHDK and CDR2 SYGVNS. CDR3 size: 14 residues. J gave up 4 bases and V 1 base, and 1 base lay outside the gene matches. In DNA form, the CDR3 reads TGTGCCAGCAGTGAATGGGGACAGTACAATGAGCAGTTCTTC. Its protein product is CASSEWGQYNEQFF. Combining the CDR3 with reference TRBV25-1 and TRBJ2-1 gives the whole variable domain EADIYQTPRYLVIGTGKKITLECSQTMGHDKMYWYQQDPGMELHLIHYSYGVNSTEKGDLSSESTVSRIRTEHFPLTLESARPSHTSQYLCASSEWGQYNEQFFGPGTRLTVL.

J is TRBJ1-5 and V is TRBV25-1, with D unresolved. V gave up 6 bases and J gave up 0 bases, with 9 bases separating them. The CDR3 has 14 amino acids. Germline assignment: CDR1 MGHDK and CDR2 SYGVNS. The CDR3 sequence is CASRELYSNQPQHF. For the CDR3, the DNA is TGTGCCAGCAGAGAGCTATATAGCAATCAGCCCCAGCATTTT.

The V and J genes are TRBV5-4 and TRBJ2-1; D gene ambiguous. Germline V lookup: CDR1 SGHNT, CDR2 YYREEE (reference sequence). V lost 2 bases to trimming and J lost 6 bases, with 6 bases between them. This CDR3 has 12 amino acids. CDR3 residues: CASSFSSNEQFF. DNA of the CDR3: TGTGCCAGCAGCTTCTCTTCCAATGAGCAGTTCTTC.

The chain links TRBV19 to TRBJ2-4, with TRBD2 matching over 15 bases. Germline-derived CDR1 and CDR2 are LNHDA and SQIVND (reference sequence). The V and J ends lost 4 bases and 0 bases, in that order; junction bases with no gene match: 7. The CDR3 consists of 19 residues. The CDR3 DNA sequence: TGTGCCAGTAGTACGGGACTAGCGGGAGGACTCCTAGCCAAAAACATTCAGTACTTC. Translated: CASSTGLAGGLLAKNIQYF.

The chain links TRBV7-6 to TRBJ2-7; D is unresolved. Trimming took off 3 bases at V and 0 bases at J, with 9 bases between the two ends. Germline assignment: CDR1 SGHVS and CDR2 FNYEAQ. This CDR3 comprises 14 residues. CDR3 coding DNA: TGTGCCAGCAGCTTGGCAGAAACCTCCTACGAGCAGTACTTC. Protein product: CASSLAETSYEQYF.

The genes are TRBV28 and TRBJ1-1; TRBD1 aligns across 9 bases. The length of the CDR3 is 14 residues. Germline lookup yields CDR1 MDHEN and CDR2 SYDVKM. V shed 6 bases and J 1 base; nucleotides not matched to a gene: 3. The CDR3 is CASRSGQGNTEAFF. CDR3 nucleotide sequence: TGTGCCAGCAGGTCGGGACAGGGGAACACTGAAGCTTTCTTT.

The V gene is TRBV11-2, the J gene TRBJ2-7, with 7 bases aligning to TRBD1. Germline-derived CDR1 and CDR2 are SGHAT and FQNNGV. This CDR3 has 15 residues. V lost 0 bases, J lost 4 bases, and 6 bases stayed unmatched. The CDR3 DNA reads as TGTGCCAGCAGCTTAGATCTAACAGGGGTTTACGAGCAGTACGTC. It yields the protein CASSLDLTGVYEQYV.

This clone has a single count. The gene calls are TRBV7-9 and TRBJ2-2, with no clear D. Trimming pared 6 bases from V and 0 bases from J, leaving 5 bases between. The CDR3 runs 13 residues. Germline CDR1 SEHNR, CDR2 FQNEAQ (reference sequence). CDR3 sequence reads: CASRPANTGELFF. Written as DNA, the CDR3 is TGTGCCAGCAGGCCAGCGAACACCGGGGAGCTGTTTTTT. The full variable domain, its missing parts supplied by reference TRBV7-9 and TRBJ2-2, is DTGVSQNPRHKITKRGQNVTFRCDPISEHNRLYWYRQTLGQGPEFLTYFQNEAQLEKSRLLSDRFSAERPKGSFSTLEIQRTEQGDSAMYLCASRPANTGELFFGEGSRLTVL.

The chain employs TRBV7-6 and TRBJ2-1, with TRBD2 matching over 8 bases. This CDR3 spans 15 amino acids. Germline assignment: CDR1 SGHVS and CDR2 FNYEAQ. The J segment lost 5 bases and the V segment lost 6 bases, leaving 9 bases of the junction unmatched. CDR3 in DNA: TGTGCCAGCAGTCGGGAGGGCCTGACCCACAATGAGCAGTTCTTC. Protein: CASSREGLTHNEQFF.

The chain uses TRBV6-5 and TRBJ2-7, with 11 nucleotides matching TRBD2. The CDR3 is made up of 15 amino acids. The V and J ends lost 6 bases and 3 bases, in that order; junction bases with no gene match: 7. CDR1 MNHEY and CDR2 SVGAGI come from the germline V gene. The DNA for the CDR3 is TGTGCCAGCAGGGCCGGGACTAGCGGCCACTACGAGCAGTACGTC. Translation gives CASRAGTSGHYEQYV.

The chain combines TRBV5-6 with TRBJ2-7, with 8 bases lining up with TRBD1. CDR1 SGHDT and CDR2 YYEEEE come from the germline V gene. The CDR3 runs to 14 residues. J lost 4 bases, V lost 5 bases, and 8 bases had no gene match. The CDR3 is CASRRTGQGYEQYF. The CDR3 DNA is TGTGCCAGCAGAAGAACCGGACAGGGTTACGAGCAGTACTTC.

The CDR3 DNA reads as TGTGCCAGCAGCGTTCTGACAGAGGATACGCAGTATTTT. Its protein is CASSVLTEDTQYF. The chain is built from TRBV9 and TRBJ2-3, with a tentative D call TRBD1 (5 bases). V lost 2 bases, J lost 6 bases, and 10 bases lay in between. Germline V CDR1 and CDR2: SGDLS, YYNGEE. The CDR3 extends over 13 amino acids. The full variable domain, rest sourced from reference TRBV9 and TRBJ2-3, is DSGVTQTPKHLITATGQRVTLRCSPRSGDLSVYWYQQSLDQGLQFLIQYYNGEERAKGNILERFSAQQFPDLHSELNLSSLELGDSALYFCASSVLTEDTQYFGPGTRLTVL.

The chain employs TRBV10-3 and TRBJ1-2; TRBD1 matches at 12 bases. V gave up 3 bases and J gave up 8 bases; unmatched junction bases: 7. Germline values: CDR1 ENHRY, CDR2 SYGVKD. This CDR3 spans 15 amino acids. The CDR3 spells CAISDPGQGAGGYTF. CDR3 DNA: TGTGCCATCAGTGACCCGGGACAGGGGGCGGGGGGCTACACCTTC.

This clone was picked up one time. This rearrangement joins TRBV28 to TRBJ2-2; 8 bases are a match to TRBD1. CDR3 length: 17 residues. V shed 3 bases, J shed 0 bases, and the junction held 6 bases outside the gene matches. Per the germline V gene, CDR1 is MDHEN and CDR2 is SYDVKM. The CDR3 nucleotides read TGTGCCAGCAGTTTCTACCGGGACAGGCCGAACACCGGGGAGCTGTTTTTT. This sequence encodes CASSFYRDRPNTGELFF.

CDR3 residues: CASSVETGVIPYEQYF. The CDR3 bases are TGTGCCAGCTCAGTAGAGACAGGGGTTATTCCCTACGAGCAGTACTTC. V and J are TRBV18 and TRBJ2-7, with 8 bases aligning to TRBD1. With V trimmed by 5 bases and J by 2 bases, 11 bases remained unmatched. The CDR3 has 16 residues. Looked up from germline, CDR1 is KGHSH and CDR2 is LQKENI.

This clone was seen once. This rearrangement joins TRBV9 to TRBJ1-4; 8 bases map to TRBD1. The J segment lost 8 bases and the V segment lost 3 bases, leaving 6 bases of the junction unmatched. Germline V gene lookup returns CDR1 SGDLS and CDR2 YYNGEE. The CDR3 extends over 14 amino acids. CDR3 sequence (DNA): TGTGCCAGCAGCGAACGGACAGGGCGGGAAAAACTGTTTTTT. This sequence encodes CASSERTGREKLFF.

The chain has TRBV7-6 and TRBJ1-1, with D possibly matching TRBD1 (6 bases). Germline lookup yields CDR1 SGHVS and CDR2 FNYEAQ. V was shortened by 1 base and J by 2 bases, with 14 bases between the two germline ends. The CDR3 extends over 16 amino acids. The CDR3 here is CASSLVPAGANTEAFF. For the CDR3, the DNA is TGTGCCAGCAGCTTAGTCCCGGCAGGGGCTAACACTGAAGCTTTCTTT.

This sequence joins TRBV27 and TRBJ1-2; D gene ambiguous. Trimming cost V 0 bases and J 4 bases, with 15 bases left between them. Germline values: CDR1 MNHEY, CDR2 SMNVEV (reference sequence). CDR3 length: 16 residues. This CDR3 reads CASSLSYSTVFYGYTF. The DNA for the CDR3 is TGTGCCAGCAGTTTATCCTATTCCACAGTTTTCTATGGCTACACCTTC.